The 6 T cell receptor beta chains below all came from one sample that was sequenced in a study of blood T cell repertoires in COVID-19. Method: immunoSEQ multiplex PCR; TCRdb's copy keeps in-frame clones and lacks some. The table includes about 250,000 clones, around 84% detected once. The sample was PBMCs or T cells enriched from blood (not recorded which). These receptors were obtained from a man aged 35-49 years who had recovered from COVID-19.

The chain links TRBV18 to TRBJ1-1, with D perhaps matching TRBD1 (6 bases). Germline CDR1 reads KGHSH; CDR2 reads LQKENI. The CDR3 spans 13 residues. Deletions cut 5 bases from V and 5 bases from J, with 12 bases between. The CDR3 spells CASSTTGSTEAFF. The CDR3 DNA is TGTGCCAGCTCAACGACAGGATCAACTGAAGCTTTCTTT.

The chain links TRBV7-2 to TRBJ1-1; 11 nucleotides match TRBD1. Germline CDR1 reads SGHTA; CDR2 reads FQGNSA. The V gene end was trimmed by 4 bases and the J gene end by 4 bases; junction bases not matched to a gene: 5. The CDR3 consists of 15 residues. CDR3 in amino acids: CASSSPGTGGTEAFF. Here the CDR3 DNA reads TGTGCCAGCAGCTCTCCCGGGACAGGGGGCACTGAAGCTTTCTTT. The full variable domain, rest sourced from reference TRBV7-2 and TRBJ1-1, is GAGVSQSPSNKVTEKGKDVELRCDPISGHTALYWYRQSLGQGLEFLIYFQGNSAPDKSGLPSDRFSAERTGGSVSTLTIQRTQQEDSAVYLCASSSPGTGGTEAFFGQGTRLTVV.

The chain joins TRBV5-1 to TRBJ2-1, with D maybe TRBD2 (6 bases). Looked up from germline, CDR1 is SGHRS and CDR2 is YFSETQ. Trimming removed 1 base at V and 8 bases at J, with 10 bases between. This CDR3 contains 13 residues. The CDR3 reads CASSLTSRDEQFF. CDR3 sequence (DNA): TGCGCCAGCAGCTTGACTAGCCGGGATGAGCAGTTCTTC.

The CDR3 nucleotides are TGTGCCAGCAGCTTAGATGTGGGCATGGCTTCCTACGAGCAGTACTTC. It encodes CASSLDVGMASYEQYF. This sequence joins TRBV11-2 and TRBJ2-7; D not certain. CDR1 is SGHAT and CDR2 is FQNNGV in the germline V gene. The V end was cut by 0 bases, the J end by 1 base, with 13 bases between. The CDR3 extends over 16 amino acids.

Only one count was recorded for this clone. Other DNA variants within this sample encode the same CDR3. This chain uses TRBV5-4 with TRBJ1-2; 7 positions agree with TRBD1. Germline CDR1 and CDR2: SGHNT and YYREEE (reference sequence). V lost 4 bases, J lost 2 bases, and 5 bases stayed unmatched. The CDR3 totals 14 residues. Here the CDR3 reads CASSIPGQNYGYTF. CDR3 DNA sequence: TGTGCCAGCAGCATTCCGGGACAGAACTATGGCTACACCTTC.

This clone has a count of ten or more. The genes are TRBV28 and TRBJ2-1, with TRBD2 matching 11 bases. V shed 2 bases, J shed 7 bases, and the junction held 4 bases outside the gene matches. Germline V gives CDR1 MDHEN, CDR2 SYDVKM. The CDR3 covers 15 residues. The CDR3 DNA reads as TGTGCCAGCAGTTTAGGCTCTAGCGGGAGGAATGAGCAGTTCTTC. Its translation is CASSLGSSGRNEQFF. Combining the CDR3 with reference TRBV28 and TRBJ2-1 gives the whole variable domain DVKVTQSSRYLVKRTGEKVFLECVQDMDHENMFWYRQDPGLGLRLIYFSYDVKMKEKGDIPEGYSVSREKKERFSLILESASTNQTSMYLCASSLGSSGRNEQFFGPGTRLTVL.